This TCR beta chain was sequenced during a study of cytomegalovirus exposure and HLA in healthy donors. In regard to this clone: Its antigen remains unknown.

The data were produced by immunoSEQ multiplex PCR, yet TCRdb's version contains in-frame clones alone and is incomplete. Of fewer than 350,000 clones listed, roughly 88% were seen once; the top ten hold about 0.99%. Study-level results: According to a later analysis, TCR clusters from the first cohort tended to co-occur in the 100 to 150 validation repertoires.

The CDR3 spans 15 residues. Trimming cost V 5 bases and J 4 bases; bases outside gene matches: 5. Per germline, CDR1 SGHVS and CDR2 FNYEAQ. Sequenced material: PBMCs. The receptor comes from a woman aged 18-29 years in good health and CMV-seronegative. The chain has TRBV7-6 and TRBJ2-2; 9 bases match TRBD2. The CDR3 loop is CASSSLAGLTGELFF. The CDR3 bases are TGTGCCAGCAGCAGTCTAGCGGGACTCACCGGGGAGCTGTTTTTT.